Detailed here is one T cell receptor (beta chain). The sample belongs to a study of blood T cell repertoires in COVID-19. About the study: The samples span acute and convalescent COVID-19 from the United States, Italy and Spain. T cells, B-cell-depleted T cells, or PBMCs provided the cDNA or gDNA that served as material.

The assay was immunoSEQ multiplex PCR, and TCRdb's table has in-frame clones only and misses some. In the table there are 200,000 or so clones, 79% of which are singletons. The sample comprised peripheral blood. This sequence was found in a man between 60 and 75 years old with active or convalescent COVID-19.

The CDR3, as DNA: TGTGCCATCAGTGCAGGTTCAGGGAGGGAAAAACTGTTTTTT. Translating it yields CAISAGSGREKLFF. The chain has TRBV10-3 and TRBJ1-4, with D possibly TRBD1 on 5 matching bases. The V end was cut by 4 bases, the J end by 8 bases, with 14 bases between. Germline CDR1 ENHRY, CDR2 SYGVKD. CDR3 length: 14 amino acids.